This TCR beta chain was identified in a study of beta chain features in type 1 diabetes. About the study: Over all samples combined, over 85,000,000 sorted cells were examined. General study findings and limits: Among all four CD4+ subsets, Type 1 diabetes patients had TCRB CDR3s that were moderately but significantly shorter.

The CDR3 is 15 amino acids. Germline-derived CDR1 and CDR2 are SGHVS and FQNEAQ. Trimming shortened V by 5 bases and J by 7 bases, and 20 bases separated the two germline ends. CD45RO/CCR7/CD25/CD127/CD95/CD27 separated CD4+ naive, central memory, regulatory and stem cell-like memory cells by sorting. Each sorted population was over 95% pure. Comments on this clone: Its antigen is unidentified.

Expressed TCRB transcripts got sequenced, as all isolated RNA was reverse transcribed. Naive, central memory and regulatory T cell samples yielded a few million reads on average. Produced via immunoSEQ multiplex PCR; TCRdb's table is partial and in-frame only. The sample lists over 600,000 clones, around 12% occurring once. The chain is built from TRBV7-8 and TRBJ2-5, with a weak D call TRBD2 (5 bases). This TCR came from a young man with type 1 diabetes. The sample was naive CD4+ T cells from blood. CDR3 DNA: TGTGCCAGCAGCGTTTCGTGGAGGCTGCCAAGGACCCAGTACTTC. Amino acid sequence: CASSVSWRLPRTQYF.